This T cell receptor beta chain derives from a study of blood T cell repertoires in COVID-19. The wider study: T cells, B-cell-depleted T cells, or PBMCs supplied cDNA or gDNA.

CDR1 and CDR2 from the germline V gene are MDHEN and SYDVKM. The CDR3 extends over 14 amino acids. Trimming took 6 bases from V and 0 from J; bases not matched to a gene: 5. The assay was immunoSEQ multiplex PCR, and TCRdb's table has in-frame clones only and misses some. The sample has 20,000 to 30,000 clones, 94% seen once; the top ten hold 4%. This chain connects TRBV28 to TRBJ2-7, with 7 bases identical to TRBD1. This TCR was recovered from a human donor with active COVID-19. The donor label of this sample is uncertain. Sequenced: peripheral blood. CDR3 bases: TGTGCCAGCAGCAGACAGGGTAACTCCTACGAGCAGTACTTC. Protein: CASSRQGNSYEQYF.